The next 21 T cell receptor beta chains were all read from a single sample in a study of response to subunit inactivated influenza vaccine. In TCRdb, the RT-PCR reads were re-called with MiXCR into one record per CDR3 protein. Here the sample spans about 190,000 distinct CDR3 sequences, approximately 15% being singletons. This specimen consisted of CD8+ T cells sorted from PBMCs, obtained 5 days after vaccination. The receptors stem from a man aged 50-59 years who received an inactivated influenza vaccine.

The genes are TRBV6-5 and TRBJ2-7; TRBD2 agrees at 9 bases. The V segment lost 5 bases and the J segment 4 bases; nucleotides outside the gene matches: 9. The germline CDR1 and CDR2 sequences are MNHEY and SVGAGI. This CDR3 comprises 15 residues. CDR3 sequence (DNA): TGTGCCAGCAGTACTGGACTAGCGCCAGTTTACGAGCAGTACTTC. It codes for CASSTGLAPVYEQYF.

The J gene is TRBJ2-7, the V gene TRBV5-1; 7 bases align to TRBD1. CDR1 SGHRS and CDR2 YFSETQ come from the germline V gene. The CDR3 is 14 amino acids. J was trimmed by 3 bases and V by 4 bases; bases with no gene match: 7. The CDR3 spells CASSDRTGFYEQYF. In nucleotides, the CDR3 is TGCGCCAGCAGCGACAGGACAGGTTTCTACGAGCAGTACTTC. The complete variable domain, with remaining parts taken from reference TRBV5-1 and TRBJ2-7, reads KAGVTQTPRYLIKTRGQQVTLSCSPISGHRSVSWYQQTPGQGLQFLFEYFSETQRNKGNFPGRFSGRQFSNSRSEMNVSTLELGDSALYLCASSDRTGFYEQYFGPGTRLTVT.

The chain uses TRBV6-4 and TRBJ2-1; 12 positions match TRBD2. CDR3 length: 15 residues. The V gene end was trimmed by 4 bases and the J gene end by 5 bases; junction bases not matched to a gene: 3. The germline V gene encodes CDR1 MRHNA and CDR2 SNTAGT. CDR3 region: CASSAGLAGNNEQFF. CDR3 sequence (DNA): TGTGCCAGCAGTGCCGGACTAGCGGGAAACAATGAGCAGTTCTTC.

This chain connects TRBV3-1 to TRBJ2-1, with D possibly matching TRBD1 (6 bases). The CDR3 sequence is 15 residues long. Germline assignment: CDR1 LGHDT and CDR2 YNNKEL (reference sequence). V shed 2 bases and J shed 2 bases, with 10 bases lying between them. The CDR3 DNA reads TGTGCCAGCAGCCAATTGACAGGTGCCTACAATGAGCAGTTCTTC. Amino acids: CASSQLTGAYNEQFF.

The sample holds a few counts of this clonotype. The genes are TRBV7-2 and TRBJ2-7, with TRBD1 identical over 9 bases. Trimming at V came to 2 bases and at J to 6 bases, leaving 8 bases not matched to a gene. There are 15 residues in the CDR3. From germline, CDR1 is SGHTA and CDR2 FQGNSA. CDR3 sequence (DNA): TGTGCCAGCAGCTTACTGGGACAGGGATTGGGCGAGCAGTACTTC. It specifies CASSLLGQGLGEQYF. Variable domain in full (rest from reference TRBV7-2 and TRBJ2-7): GAGVSQSPSNKVTEKGKDVELRCDPISGHTALYWYRQSLGQGLEFLIYFQGNSAPDKSGLPSDRFSAERTGGSVSTLTIQRTQQEDSAVYLCASSLLGQGLGEQYFGPGTRLTVT.

V and J are TRBV10-1 and TRBJ2-7; 7 bases map to TRBD1. This CDR3 contains 16 residues. The germline V gene has CDR1 WNHNN and CDR2 SYGVQD (reference sequence). Trimming took 6 bases from V and 5 from J; bases not matched to a gene: 16. The CDR3 DNA reads TGCGCCAGCAGGTCATCTCCCGGGACAGCTTACGACGAGCAGTACTTC. This sequence encodes CASRSSPGTAYDEQYF.

The chain is built from TRBV10-3 and TRBJ1-5, with unresolved D. The length of the CDR3 is 17 residues. Per germline, CDR1 ENHRY and CDR2 SYGVKD. V lost 0 bases to trimming and J lost 1 base, with 13 bases between them. The CDR3 bases are TGTGCCATCAGTGAGTCGAATCCCGATAGAAGCAATCAGCCCCAGCATTTT. Translation gives CAISESNPDRSNQPQHF.

This clonotype was seen only a few times. V usage is TRBV6-5 and J usage is TRBJ1-4, with D uncertain. CDR3 length: 13 residues. V was cut by 1 base and J by 12 bases, with 12 bases left in between. Germline V gene lookup returns CDR1 MNHEY and CDR2 SVGAGI. CDR3 protein: CASSYLWGGELFF. CDR3 nucleotides: TGTGCCAGCAGTTACTTGTGGGGTGGAGAACTGTTTTTT.

Here the CDR3 reads CASSLAAGGSYNEQFF. CDR3 nucleotide sequence: TGTGCCAGCAGCTTAGCGGCGGGAGGCTCCTACAATGAGCAGTTCTTC. The V gene is TRBV7-9, the J gene TRBJ2-1; TRBD2 aligns across 8 bases. Germline V gene lookup returns CDR1 SEHNR and CDR2 FQNEAQ (reference sequence). J was trimmed by 0 bases and V by 0 bases; bases with no gene match: 1. CDR3 size: 16 residues.

This clonotype has just a few counts. The chain uses TRBV29-1 and TRBJ2-7; D may be TRBD1 (6 bases). This CDR3 is built from 14 residues. Deletions cut 2 bases from V and 0 bases from J, with 11 bases between. Per the germline V gene, CDR1 is SQVTM and CDR2 is ANQGSEA. CDR3 DNA: TGCAGCGTTGAATTACAGGGAAGCTCCTACGAGCAGTACTTC. This gives the protein CSVELQGSSYEQYF.

This clonotype has at least ten counts. This chain joins TRBV5-6 and TRBJ2-7, with D maybe TRBD2 (5 bases). With 4 bases removed from V and 5 bases from J, the gap between germline ends came to 19 bases. The CDR3 is made up of 15 amino acids. Germline assignment: CDR1 SGHDT and CDR2 YYEEEE. The CDR3 loop is CASSLSEGAYNEQYF. CDR3 DNA: TGTGCCAGCAGCCTCTCCGAGGGCGCGTACAACGAGCAGTACTTC.

The CDR3 loop is CASSLSDGKGPGYGYTF. CDR3 nucleotides: TGTGCCAGCAGTCTGTCAGACGGCAAAGGGCCAGGCTATGGCTACACCTTC. V usage is TRBV28 and J usage is TRBJ1-2; no firm D call. The CDR3 loop spans 17 amino acids. Trimming took off 5 bases at V and 4 bases at J, with 23 bases between the two ends. Looked up from germline, CDR1 is MDHEN and CDR2 is SYDVKM.

The chain joins TRBV29-1 to TRBJ1-2, with 8 bases aligning to TRBD1. Per germline, CDR1 SQVTM and CDR2 ANQGSEA. J lost 1 base, V lost 4 bases, and 11 bases had no gene match. CDR3 length equals 16 residues. The CDR3 nucleotides are TGCAGCGTTGGAAACAGGGACAGGACATTTAACTATGGCTACACCTTC. This codes for CSVGNRDRTFNYGYTF.

This clonotype turned up a few times. This chain uses TRBV12-3 or TRBV12-4 with TRBJ2-1; 11 nucleotides align to TRBD2. V was clipped by 5 bases and J by 4 bases; unmatched bases: 1. This CDR3 has 14 amino acids. Here the CDR3 reads CASSPSGGYNEQFF. The CDR3 region has the DNA TGTGCCAGCAGTCCTAGCGGGGGGTACAATGAGCAGTTCTTC.

This clonotype was seen a few times. The chain carries TRBV3-1 and TRBJ2-4, with a weak D call TRBD2 (6 bases). Germline CDR1 LGHDT, CDR2 YNNKEL (reference sequence). This CDR3 has 17 amino acids. Trimming took 4 bases from V and 6 from J, leaving 22 bases between them. The CDR3 reads CASSPRPGLLPGNIQYF. The CDR3 region has the DNA TGTGCCAGCAGCCCACGCCCGGGACTCTTACCGGGAAACATTCAGTACTTC.

The V call is TRBV11-2, the J call TRBJ1-2, with D unclear. Trimming stripped 4 bases from V and 4 bases from J, with 10 bases between. CDR1 SGHAT and CDR2 FQNNGV come from the germline V gene. The length of the CDR3 is 13 residues. The CDR3 nucleotides are TGTGCCAGCAGCTATGAACGGGTCTATGGCTACACCTTC. This gives the protein CASSYERVYGYTF. The full variable domain, its missing parts supplied by reference TRBV11-2 and TRBJ1-2, is EAGVAQSPRYKIIEKRQSVAFWCNPISGHATLYWYQQILGQGPKLLIQFQNNGVVDDSQLPKDRFSAERLKGVDSTLKIQPAKLEDSAVYLCASSYERVYGYTFGSGTRLTVV.

This chain joins TRBV6-2 or TRBV6-3 and TRBJ2-1, with TRBD2 matching over 9 bases. The V segment lost 5 bases and the J segment 9 bases; nucleotides outside the gene matches: 8. CDR1 is MNHEY and CDR2 is SVGEGT in the germline V gene. This CDR3 contains 14 residues. CDR3 region: CASSERGVTAEQFF. CDR3 DNA sequence: TGTGCCAGCAGTGAGCGGGGGGTAACGGCTGAGCAGTTCTTC.

The CDR3 bases are TGTGCCAGCAGTTACTCCGGCGCGGCGCGACAGGGGGGGTACGAGCAGTACTTC. This codes for CASSYSGAARQGGYEQYF. V is TRBV6-5 and J is TRBJ2-7; 9 nucleotides line up with TRBD1. The CDR3 extends over 18 amino acids. CDR1 MNHEY and CDR2 SVGAGI come from the germline V gene. V shed 0 bases, J shed 4 bases, and the junction held 13 bases outside the gene matches.

The CDR3 here is CASSWTSGYGGETQYF. The CDR3, as DNA: TGTGCCAGCAGTTGGACTAGCGGTTATGGGGGAGAGACCCAGTACTTC. The chain recombines TRBV28 with TRBJ2-5; the match to TRBD2 covers 10 bases. The CDR3 is 16 amino acids. The V segment lost 4 bases and the J segment 4 bases; nucleotides outside the gene matches: 9. Germline lookup yields CDR1 MDHEN and CDR2 SYDVKM.

The chain links TRBV6-4 to TRBJ2-7; D possibly corresponds to TRBD1 (5 bases). In germline, CDR1 is MRHNA, CDR2 SNTAGT. Trimming cost V 8 bases and J 4 bases, with 12 bases left between them. This CDR3 is 12 amino acids long. This CDR3 is CASFLRAYEQYF. The DNA for the CDR3 is TGTGCCAGCTTCCTCAGGGCTTACGAGCAGTACTTC.

This clonotype has just a few counts. The chain carries TRBV15 and TRBJ2-1; D not certain. Germline assignment: CDR1 LNHNV and CDR2 YYDKDF (reference sequence). V lost 1 base and J lost 4, with 14 bases in between. This CDR3 is built from 16 residues. For the CDR3, the DNA is TGTGCCACCAGCAGAGTAGGCAGGATCAATTACAATGAGCAGTTCTTC. This gives the protein CATSRVGRINYNEQFF.